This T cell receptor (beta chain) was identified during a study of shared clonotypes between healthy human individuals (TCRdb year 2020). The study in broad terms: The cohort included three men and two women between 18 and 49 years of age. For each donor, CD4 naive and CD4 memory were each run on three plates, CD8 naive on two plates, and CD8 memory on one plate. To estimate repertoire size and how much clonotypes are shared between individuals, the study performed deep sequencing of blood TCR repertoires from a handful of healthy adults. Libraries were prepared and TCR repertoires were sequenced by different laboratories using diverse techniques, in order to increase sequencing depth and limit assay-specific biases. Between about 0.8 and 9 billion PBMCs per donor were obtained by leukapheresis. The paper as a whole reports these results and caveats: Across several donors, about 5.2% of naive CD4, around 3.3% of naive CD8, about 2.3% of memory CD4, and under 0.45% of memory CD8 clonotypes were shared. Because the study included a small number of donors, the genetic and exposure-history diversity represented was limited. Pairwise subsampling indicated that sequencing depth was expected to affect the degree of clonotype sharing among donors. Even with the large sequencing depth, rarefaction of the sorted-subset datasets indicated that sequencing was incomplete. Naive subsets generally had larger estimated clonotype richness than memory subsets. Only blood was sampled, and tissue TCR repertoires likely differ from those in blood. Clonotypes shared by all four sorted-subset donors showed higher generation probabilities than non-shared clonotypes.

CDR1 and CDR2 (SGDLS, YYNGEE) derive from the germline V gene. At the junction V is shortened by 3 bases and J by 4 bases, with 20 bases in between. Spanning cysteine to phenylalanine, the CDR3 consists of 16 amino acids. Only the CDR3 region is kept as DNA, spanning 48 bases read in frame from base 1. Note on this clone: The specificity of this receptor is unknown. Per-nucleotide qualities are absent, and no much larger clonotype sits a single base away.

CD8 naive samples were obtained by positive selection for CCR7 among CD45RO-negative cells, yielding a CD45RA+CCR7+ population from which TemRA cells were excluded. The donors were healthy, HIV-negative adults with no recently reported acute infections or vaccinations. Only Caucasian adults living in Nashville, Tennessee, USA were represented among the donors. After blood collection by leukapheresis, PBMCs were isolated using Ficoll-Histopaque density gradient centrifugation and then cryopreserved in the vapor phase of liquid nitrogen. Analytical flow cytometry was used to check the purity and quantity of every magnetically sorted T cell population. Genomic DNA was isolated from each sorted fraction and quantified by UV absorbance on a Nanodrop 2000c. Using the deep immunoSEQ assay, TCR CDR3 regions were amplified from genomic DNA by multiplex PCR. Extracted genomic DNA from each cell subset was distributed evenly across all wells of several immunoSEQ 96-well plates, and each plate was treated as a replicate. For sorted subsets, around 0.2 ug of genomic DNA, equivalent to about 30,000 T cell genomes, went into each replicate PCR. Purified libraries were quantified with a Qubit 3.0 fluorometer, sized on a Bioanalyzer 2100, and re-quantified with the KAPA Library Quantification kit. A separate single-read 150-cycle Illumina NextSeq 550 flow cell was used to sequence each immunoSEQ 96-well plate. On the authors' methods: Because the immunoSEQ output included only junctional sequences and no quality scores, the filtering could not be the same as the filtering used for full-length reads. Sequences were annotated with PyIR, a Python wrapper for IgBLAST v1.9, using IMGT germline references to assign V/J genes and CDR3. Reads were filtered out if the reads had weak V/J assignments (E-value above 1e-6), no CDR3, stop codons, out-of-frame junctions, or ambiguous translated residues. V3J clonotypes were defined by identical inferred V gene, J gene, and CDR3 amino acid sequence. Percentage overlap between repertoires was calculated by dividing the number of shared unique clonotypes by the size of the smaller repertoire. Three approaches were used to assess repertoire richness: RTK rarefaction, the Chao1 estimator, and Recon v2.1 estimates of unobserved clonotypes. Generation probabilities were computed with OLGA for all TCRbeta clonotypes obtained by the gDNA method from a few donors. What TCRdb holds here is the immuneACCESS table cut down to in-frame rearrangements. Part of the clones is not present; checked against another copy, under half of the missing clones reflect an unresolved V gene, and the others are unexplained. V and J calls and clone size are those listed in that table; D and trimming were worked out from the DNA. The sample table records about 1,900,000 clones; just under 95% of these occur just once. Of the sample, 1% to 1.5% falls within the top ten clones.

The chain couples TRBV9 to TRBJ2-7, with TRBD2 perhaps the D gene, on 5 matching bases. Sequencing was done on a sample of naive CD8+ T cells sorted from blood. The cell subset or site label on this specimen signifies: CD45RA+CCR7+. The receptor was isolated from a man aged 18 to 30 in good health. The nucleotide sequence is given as TGTGCCAGCAGCGCACTAGGTTCCGAGGGAGCGTACGAGCAGTACTTC. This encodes CASSALGSEGAYEQYF.